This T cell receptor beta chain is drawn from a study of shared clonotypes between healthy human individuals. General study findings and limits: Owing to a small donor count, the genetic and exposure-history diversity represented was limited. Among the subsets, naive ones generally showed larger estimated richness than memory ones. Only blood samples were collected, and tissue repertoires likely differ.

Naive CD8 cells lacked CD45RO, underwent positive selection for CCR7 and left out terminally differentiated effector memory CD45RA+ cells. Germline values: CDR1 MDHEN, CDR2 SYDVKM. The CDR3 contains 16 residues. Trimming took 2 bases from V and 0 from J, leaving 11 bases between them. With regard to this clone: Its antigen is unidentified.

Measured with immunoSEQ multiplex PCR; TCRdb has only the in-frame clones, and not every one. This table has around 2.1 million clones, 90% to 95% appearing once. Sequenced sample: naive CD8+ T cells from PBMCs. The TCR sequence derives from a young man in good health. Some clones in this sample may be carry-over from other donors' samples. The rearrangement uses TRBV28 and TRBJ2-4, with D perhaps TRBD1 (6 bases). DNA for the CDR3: TGTGCCAGCAGTTTAAGGGCAGGGGAAGCCAAAAACATTCAGTACTTC. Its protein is CASSLRAGEAKNIQYF.